One sample yielded the 20 T cell receptor beta chains listed below, sequenced in a study of control samples from healthy donors and cancer patients. Assay: immunoSEQ multiplex PCR; the TCRdb copy retains only in-frame clones and omits some. The sample carries 90,000 to 100,000 clones, 79% recorded once. Specimen: blood. These receptors were collected from a woman in her twenties or thirties in good health.

The V gene is TRBV6-5, the J gene TRBJ1-1, with TRBD1 as a possible D gene (5 bases). V was cut by 6 bases and J by 0 bases, with 11 bases left in between. Germline assignment: CDR1 MNHEY and CDR2 SVGAGI. CDR3 length: 14 amino acids. The CDR3 loop reads CASRPGRLNTEAFF. Here the CDR3 DNA reads TGTGCCAGCAGACCGGGACGGCTGAACACTGAAGCTTTCTTT.

This clone was found once. This rearrangement joins TRBV6-1 to TRBJ2-1; TRBD2 aligns across 13 bases. Unmatched junction bases numbered 8, after V lost 0 bases and J lost 0 bases. Germline V gene lookup returns CDR1 MNHNS and CDR2 SASEGT. The CDR3 is made up of 20 amino acids. The CDR3, as DNA: TGTGCCAGCAGTGAAGCCTCGGGACTAGCGGGGACCATCTCCTACAATGAGCAGTTCTTC. Translated: CASSEASGLAGTISYNEQFF.

A single count supports this clone. The chain has TRBV5-1 and TRBJ2-3, with D tentatively TRBD2 (6 bases). The CDR3 totals 15 residues. CDR1 is SGHRS and CDR2 is YFSETQ in the germline V gene. The V and J ends lost 4 bases and 8 bases respectively, with 20 bases between them. CDR3 region: CASSPRVSLGLTQYF. The CDR3 region has the DNA TGCGCCAGCAGCCCACGTGTATCTCTGGGACTTACGCAGTATTTT.

The chain uses TRBV12-5 and TRBJ2-6; the D is unclear. The CDR3 length is 15 residues. V gave up 3 bases and J gave up 0 bases, with 6 bases separating them. Germline values: CDR1 LGHNT, CDR2 FRNRAP. CDR3 loop: CASGFASSGANVLTF. For the CDR3, the DNA is TGTGCTAGTGGTTTTGCTAGCTCTGGGGCCAACGTCCTGACTTTC. The full variable domain, its missing parts supplied by reference TRBV12-5 and TRBJ2-6, is DARVTQTPRHKVTEMGQEVTMRCQPILGHNTVFWYRQTMMQGLELLAYFRNRAPLDDSGMPKDRFSAEMPDATLATLKIQPSEPRDSAVYFCASGFASSGANVLTFGAGSRLTVL.

The chain employs TRBV7-6 and TRBJ2-2; D gene ambiguous. The germline gives CDR1 SGHVS, CDR2 FNYEAQ. V gave up 5 bases and J gave up 3 bases, with 13 bases separating them. The CDR3 runs 15 residues. The CDR3 bases are TGTGCCAGCAGCCTGGGGTTGTTGGACACCGGGGAGCTGTTTTTT. It codes for CASSLGLLDTGELFF.

The V call is TRBV6-5, the J call TRBJ2-3, with no clear D. The V gene's germline CDR1 is MNHEY and CDR2 SVGAGI. The ends were cut back, 6 bases at V and 2 bases at J, with 9 bases in the middle. The CDR3 consists of 13 residues. CDR3 sequence reads: CASRGRITDTQYF. DNA of the CDR3: TGTGCCAGCAGAGGGCGGATCACAGATACGCAGTATTTT.

J is TRBJ1-5 and V is TRBV3-1 (or the pseudogene TRBV3-2); D is uncertain. The germline CDR1 and CDR2 sequences are LGHDT and YNNKEL (reference sequence). The CDR3 is made up of 13 amino acids. Trimming pared 4 bases from V and 4 bases from J, leaving 8 bases between. The CDR3 spells CASSPYKNQPQHF. Written as DNA, the CDR3 is TGTGCCAGCAGCCCGTACAAGAATCAGCCCCAGCATTTT.

This clone occurred a few times. V is TRBV19 and J is TRBJ1-2; no reliable D call. The germline V gene has CDR1 LNHDA and CDR2 SQIVND (reference sequence). The CDR3 extends over 12 amino acids. V was clipped by 10 bases and J by 8 bases, with 17 bases between them. Written as DNA, the CDR3 is TGTGCCACCCAAACTCTGCACGGGGGCTACACCTTC. This translates into CATQTLHGGYTF.

The rearrangement links TRBV6-6 to TRBJ1-2, with 7 bases identical to TRBD1. The junction had 6 bases not matched to a gene; V was cut back by 5 bases and J by 6 bases. Per the germline V gene, CDR1 is MNHNY and CDR2 is SVGAGI (reference sequence). The CDR3 sequence is 13 residues long. CDR3 region: CASSLRQGDGYTF. CDR3 nucleotide sequence: TGTGCCAGCAGTCTTAGACAGGGTGATGGCTACACCTTC.

The chain employs TRBV5-6 and TRBJ1-3; a possible D gene is TRBD1 (5 bases). Germline assignment: CDR1 SGHDT and CDR2 YYEEEE. V was pared by 1 base and J by 0 bases, with 11 bases between. CDR3 length: 16 amino acids. The CDR3 DNA reads as TGTGCCAGCAGCTTGTTTGGGGGGAGCTCTGGAAACACCATATATTTT. Its translation is CASSLFGGSSGNTIYF.

The chain recombines TRBV29-1 with TRBJ2-1; D is possibly TRBD2 (5 bases). CDR1 is SQVTM and CDR2 is ANQGSEA in the germline V gene. The CDR3 extends over 13 amino acids. V was shortened by 4 bases and J by 3 bases, with 10 bases between the two germline ends. CDR3 in amino acids: CSVVLAFYNEQFF. The CDR3 DNA reads TGCAGCGTTGTCCTAGCTTTCTACAATGAGCAGTTCTTC.

The rearrangement links TRBV5-1 to TRBJ1-3; D might be TRBD1 (5 bases). V was clipped by 0 bases and J by 0 bases, with 7 bases between them. Germline CDR1 and CDR2: SGHRS and YFSETQ. The CDR3 has 15 amino acids. The CDR3 sequence is CASSLAGGSGNTIYF. Here the CDR3 DNA reads TGCGCCAGCAGCTTGGCGGGGGGCTCTGGAAACACCATATATTTT.

The chain links TRBV19 to TRBJ1-1; tentatively, D is TRBD1 (6 bases). CDR3 length equals 12 residues. Trimming cost V 9 bases and J 1 base, with 9 bases left between them. The V gene's germline CDR1 is LNHDA and CDR2 SQIVND (reference sequence). Here the CDR3 DNA reads TGTGCCAGCGCGACAGGGAACACTGAAGCTTTCTTT. Translating gives CASATGNTEAFF.

The chain combines TRBV12-3 or TRBV12-4 with TRBJ1-2; D ambiguous. This CDR3 is built from 13 residues. Trimming stripped 1 base from V and 4 bases from J, with 7 bases between. In nucleotides, the CDR3 is TGTGCCAGCAGTTTAGGGGAGGTCTATGGCTACACCTTC. Its protein product is CASSLGEVYGYTF.

The chain is built from TRBV6-5 and TRBJ2-1, with 11 bases identical to TRBD2. Germline loops: CDR1 MNHEY, CDR2 SVGAGI. The V gene end was trimmed by 5 bases and the J gene end by 3 bases; junction bases not matched to a gene: 3. The CDR3 extends over 15 amino acids. This CDR3 is CASSTGTSGYNEQFF. The CDR3 coding sequence is TGTGCCAGCAGTACCGGGACTAGCGGCTACAATGAGCAGTTCTTC.

A single count supports this clone. The chain couples TRBV9 to TRBJ2-3; maybe TRBD2 (6 bases). The CDR3 length is 15 residues. The ends were cut back, 6 bases at V and 0 bases at J, with 14 bases in the middle. Germline CDR1 is SGDLS and CDR2 is YYNGEE. The CDR3 DNA is TGTGCCAGCACCTTCGAGGGACTCAGCACAGATACGCAGTATTTT. It specifies CASTFEGLSTDTQYF.

The chain has TRBV6-2 or TRBV6-3 and TRBJ2-2; no reliable D call. Germline V CDR1 and CDR2: MNHEY, SVGEGT. The V and J ends lost 4 bases and 7 bases respectively, with 13 bases between them. CDR3 length: 14 residues. Here the CDR3 reads CASSFMAADGELFF. CDR3 nucleotides: TGTGCCAGCAGTTTCATGGCAGCTGACGGGGAGCTGTTTTTT.

To note about this clone: This sample includes further DNA sequences coding for the same CDR3. The rearrangement joins TRBV2 to TRBJ2-5; 11 positions agree with TRBD2. With V trimmed by 6 bases and J by 2 bases, 5 bases remained unmatched. Germline CDR1 and CDR2: SNHLY and FYNNEI. CDR3 size: 15 residues. In nucleotides, the CDR3 is TGTGCCAGCAGCGGGACTAGCGGATATCAAGAGACCCAGTACTTC. It is translated as CASSGTSGYQETQYF.

The sample holds one count of this clone. The chain has TRBV20-1 and TRBJ2-5; D is unclear. CDR3 length equals 15 residues. Trimming took 3 bases from V and 2 from J, leaving 16 bases between them. CDR1 DFQATT and CDR2 SNEGSKA come from the germline V gene (reference sequence). The CDR3 nucleotides are TGCAGTGCTAGTACACCCACCGACGTGCAAGAGACCCAGTACTTC. Encoded protein: CSASTPTDVQETQYF.

The chain recombines TRBV18 with TRBJ1-2; D gene unclear. The V end lost 3 bases, the J end lost 4 bases, and 9 bases lay between the germline ends. CDR1 is KGHSH, CDR2 LQKENI, per germline. This CDR3 contains 13 residues. DNA for the CDR3: TGTGCCAGCTCACCCGAGGGAGGCTATGGCTACACCTTC. It codes for CASSPEGGYGYTF.